These 5 T cell receptor beta chains were sequenced from one sample in a study of blood T cells in healthy people across ages. It was with a sample-barcoded 5' primer and a J-beta primer mix that a second PCR of about 7 to 12 cycles was run. TCRdb analysed the 5' RACE reads with MiXCR anew, one entry per CDR3 protein. The sample carries some 940,000 distinct CDR3 sequences, almost 30% recorded once. Separately, the same data were catalogued under a study of T cells of mothers and their children.

Sequenced input: blood. These receptors originate from a woman in her forties in good health.

The J gene is TRBJ2-7, the V gene TRBV14; 7 bases align to TRBD2. This CDR3 has 15 amino acids. Germline trimming cut 4 bases from V and 1 base from J; bases unmatched to any gene: 7. Germline loops: CDR1 SGHDN, CDR2 FVKESK. Here the CDR3 reads CASSPTPGGSYEQYF. CDR3 bases: TGTGCCAGCAGCCCCACCCCCGGGGGGTCCTACGAGCAGTACTTC.

As regards this clonotype: One junction end disagrees with the germline gene, perhaps due to a read error. The chain has TRBV10-3 and TRBJ1-2, with D possibly TRBD1 on 6 matching bases. Germline CDR1 reads ENHRY; CDR2 reads SYGVKD. The CDR3 consists of 14 residues. The CDR3: CAISDVQGRYGYAF. CDR3 coding DNA: TGTGCCATCAGTGACGTTCAGGGGAGGTATGGCTACGCCTTC.

This clonotype was seen a few times. The chain joins TRBV13 to TRBJ1-4; tentative D call: TRBD1 (6 bases). Looked up from germline, CDR1 is PRHDT and CDR2 is FYEKMQ (reference sequence). The length of the CDR3 is 17 residues. Trimming removed 6 bases at V and 8 bases at J, with 25 bases between. The CDR3 DNA reads as TGTGCCAGCAGTGTAGGGACAACCGGACTTCAGGGAGAAAAACTGTTTTTT. Translating gives CASSVGTTGLQGEKLFF.

V is TRBV28 and J is TRBJ2-7; D tentatively fits TRBD1 or TRBD2 (5 bases each). Germline V gene lookup returns CDR1 MDHEN and CDR2 SYDVKM. The CDR3 sequence is 16 residues long. With 4 bases removed from V and 0 bases from J, the gap between germline ends came to 16 bases. The CDR3 coding sequence is TGTGCCAGCAGTTACGAAGGGACGGACTTCTCCTACGAGCAGTACTTC. Its protein is CASSYEGTDFSYEQYF.

The V call is TRBV20-1, the J call TRBJ2-1, with 14 bases aligning to TRBD2. The trim removed 3 bases at V and 0 bases at J, leaving 10 bases unmatched. This CDR3 has 19 residues. Germline CDR1 DFQATT, CDR2 SNEGSKA (reference sequence). The chain's CDR3 is CSARERTSGGLSSYNEQFF. In nucleotides, the CDR3 is TGCAGTGCTAGGGAGAGGACTAGCGGGGGGCTAAGCTCCTACAATGAGCAGTTCTTC.